In its sample, the clone carrying this T cell receptor (beta chain) was seen once. TCRdb's copy holds only in-frame clones and misses some; the assay was immunoSEQ multiplex PCR. The table records 75,000 to 90,000 clones, more than 75% of them present only once. This record belongs to a study of blood T cell repertoires in COVID-19. Study-level information: There were acute and convalescent COVID-19 samples, and they came from the United States, Italy and Spain. T cells, B-cell-depleted T cells, or PBMCs supplied cDNA or gDNA.

This CDR3 is 15 amino acids long. V lost 2 bases and J 2 bases, leaving 7 bases between the germline ends. In germline, CDR1 is KGHSH, CDR2 LQKENI. The receptor was isolated from a human donor in a cohort sampled during active COVID-19. The chain recombines TRBV18 with TRBJ1-6, with D unresolved. Source material: peripheral blood. In DNA form, the CDR3 reads TGTGCCAGCTCACCATCTAATACCTATAATTCACCCCTCCACTTT. Residues: CASSPSNTYNSPLHF.